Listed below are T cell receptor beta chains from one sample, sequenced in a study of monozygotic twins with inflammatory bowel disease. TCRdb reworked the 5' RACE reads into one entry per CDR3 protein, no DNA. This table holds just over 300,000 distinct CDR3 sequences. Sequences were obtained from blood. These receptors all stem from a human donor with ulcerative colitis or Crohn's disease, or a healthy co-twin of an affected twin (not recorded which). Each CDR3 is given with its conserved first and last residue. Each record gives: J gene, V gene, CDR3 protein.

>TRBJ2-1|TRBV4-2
CASSQTGTGGFMSLRSYNEQFF
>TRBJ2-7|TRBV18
CASSLRTGRSHEQYF
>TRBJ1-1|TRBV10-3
CAISSSLNTEAFF
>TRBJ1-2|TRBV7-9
CASSLRQGGSYGYTF
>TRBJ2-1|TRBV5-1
CASSLPRDEQFF
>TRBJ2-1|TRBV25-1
CASTETNYNEQFF
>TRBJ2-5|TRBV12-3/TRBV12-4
CASSPLTSGGNQETQYF
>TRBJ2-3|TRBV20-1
CSARGTDTQYF
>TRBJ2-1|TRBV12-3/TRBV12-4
CASSGRLAGVSEQFF
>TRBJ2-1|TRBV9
CASSVGSTNEQFF
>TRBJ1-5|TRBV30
CAWSRPLSGTVNNQPQHF
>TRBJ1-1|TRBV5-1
CASSLAGHHTEAFF
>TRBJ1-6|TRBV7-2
CASSLAGDSYNSPLHF
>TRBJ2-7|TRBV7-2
CASSPESARGYEQYF
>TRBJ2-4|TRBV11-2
CASSSRGSRLWLAKNIQYF
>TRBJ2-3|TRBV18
CASSPIQRGSSDTQYF
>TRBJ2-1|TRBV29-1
CSVEERRTSGGHNEQFF
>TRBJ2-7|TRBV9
CASSANMYEQYF
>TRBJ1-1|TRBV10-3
CAISDPRKGGNTEAFF
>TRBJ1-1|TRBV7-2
CASSPTTGAMNTEAFF
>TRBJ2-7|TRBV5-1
CASSLAQGLAGAYEQYF
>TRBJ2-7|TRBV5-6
CASSSGTAEQYF
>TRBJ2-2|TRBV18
CASSPIGQGNTGELFF
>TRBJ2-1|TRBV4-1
CASSEGVTWDAEQFF
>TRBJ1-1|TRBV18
CASSPTGGDTEAFF
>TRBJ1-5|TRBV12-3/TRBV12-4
CASRTRDGSNQPQHF
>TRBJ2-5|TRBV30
CAWSVAGGRETQYF